This T cell receptor (beta chain) was found in a study of cytomegalovirus exposure and HLA in healthy donors. 60 Vbeta and 13 Jbeta primers were used in PCR. Some clones are missing from TCRdb's copy, which holds only in-frame ones; the method was immunoSEQ multiplex PCR. The sample has around 200,000 clones; 65% to 85% are singletons. The CDR3 spans 15 residues. Looked up from germline, CDR1 is SGHRS and CDR2 is YFSETQ. With 2 bases removed from V and 4 bases from J, the gap between germline ends came to 15 bases. Sample: PBMCs. The chain is built from TRBV5-1 and TRBJ1-2; D perhaps matches TRBD1 (6 bases). This receptor was obtained from a man in his fifties in good health and CMV-seronegative. Here the CDR3 reads CASSFGTPGTYGYTF. CDR3 bases: TGCGCCAGCAGCTTCGGGACACCCGGGACCTATGGCTACACCTTC.